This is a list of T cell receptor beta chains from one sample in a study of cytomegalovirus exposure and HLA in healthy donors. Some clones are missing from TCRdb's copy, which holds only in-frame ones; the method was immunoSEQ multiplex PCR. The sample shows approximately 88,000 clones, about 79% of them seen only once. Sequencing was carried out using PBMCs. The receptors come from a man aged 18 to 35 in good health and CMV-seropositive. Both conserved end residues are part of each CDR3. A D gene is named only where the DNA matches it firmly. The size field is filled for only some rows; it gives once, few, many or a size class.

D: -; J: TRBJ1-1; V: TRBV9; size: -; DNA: TGTGCCAGCAGCGCCCTTAGAAGCGGGTTGGCTGAAGCTTTCTTT; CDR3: CASSALRSGLAEAFF
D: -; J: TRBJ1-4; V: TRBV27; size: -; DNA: TGTGCCGGCACGGGGGAAAAACTGTTTTTT; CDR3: CAGTGEKLFF
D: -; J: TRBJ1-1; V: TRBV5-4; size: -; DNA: TGTGCCCGAGCCCGAGCGAGGGAAGATAACACTGAAGCTTTCTTT; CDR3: CARARAREDNTEAFF
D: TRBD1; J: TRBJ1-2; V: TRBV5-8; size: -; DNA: TGTGCCAGCAGCCTCGGACAGGCAAACTATGGCTACACCTTC; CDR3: CASSLGQANYGYTF
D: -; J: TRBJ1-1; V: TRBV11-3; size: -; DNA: TGTGCCAGCAGCTTACGACACCCGAACACTGAAGCTTTCTTT; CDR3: CASSLRHPNTEAFF
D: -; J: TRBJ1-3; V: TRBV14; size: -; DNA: TGTGCCAGCAGCCAATTCAGCGACGGAAACACCATATATTTT; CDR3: CASSQFSDGNTIYF
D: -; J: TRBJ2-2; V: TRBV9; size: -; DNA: TGTGCCAGCAGCGTCCAAACGGGGACCGGGGAGCTGTTTTTT; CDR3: CASSVQTGTGELFF
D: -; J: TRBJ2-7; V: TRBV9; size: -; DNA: TGTGCCAGCAGCCCCCAAGGAGGGGCCTACGAGCAGTACTTC; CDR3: CASSPQGGAYEQYF
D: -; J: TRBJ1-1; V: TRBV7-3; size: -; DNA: TGTGCCAGCAGCTTAGGGCAGGCGAACACTGAAGCTTTCTTT; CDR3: CASSLGQANTEAFF
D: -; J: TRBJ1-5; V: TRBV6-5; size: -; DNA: TGTGCCAGCAGAGAACGAACGTTTTCAGCCCAGCATTTT; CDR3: CASRERTFSAQHF
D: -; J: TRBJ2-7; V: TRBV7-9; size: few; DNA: TGTGCCAGCAGCTTTCGGACTGATTACGAGCAGTACTTC; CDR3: CASSFRTDYEQYF
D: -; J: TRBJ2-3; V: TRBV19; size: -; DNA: TGTGCCAGTAGTATCTCTAGCAGGGATACGCAGTATTTT; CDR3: CASSISSRDTQYF
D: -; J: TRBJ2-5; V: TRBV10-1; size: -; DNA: TGCGCCAGCAGTGAGTCTGGGCGCGGGGAGACCCAGTACTTC; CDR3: CASSESGRGETQYF